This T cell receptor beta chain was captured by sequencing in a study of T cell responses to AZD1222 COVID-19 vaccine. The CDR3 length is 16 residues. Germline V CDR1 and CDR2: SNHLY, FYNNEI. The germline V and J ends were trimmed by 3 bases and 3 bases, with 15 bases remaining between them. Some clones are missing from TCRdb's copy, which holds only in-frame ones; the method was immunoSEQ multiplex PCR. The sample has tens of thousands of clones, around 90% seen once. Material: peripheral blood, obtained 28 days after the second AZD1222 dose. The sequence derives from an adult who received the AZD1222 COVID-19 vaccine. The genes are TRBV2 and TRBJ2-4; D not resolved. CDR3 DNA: TGTGCCAGCAGTGAGGGGTGGGCGGATCTCAAAAACATTCAGTACTTC. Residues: CASSEGWADLKNIQYF.